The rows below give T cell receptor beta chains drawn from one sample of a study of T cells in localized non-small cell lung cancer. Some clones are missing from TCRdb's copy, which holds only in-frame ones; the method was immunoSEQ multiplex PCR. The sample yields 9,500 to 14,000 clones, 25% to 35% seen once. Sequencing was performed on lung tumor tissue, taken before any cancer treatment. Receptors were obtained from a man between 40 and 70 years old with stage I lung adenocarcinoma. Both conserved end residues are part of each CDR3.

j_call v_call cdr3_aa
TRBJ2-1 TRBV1 CASSQVTGGARNEQFF
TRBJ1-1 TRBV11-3 CASSLEWTGSEAFF
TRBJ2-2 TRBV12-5 CASGTDANTGELFF
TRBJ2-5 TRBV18 CASSPPRGDQGETQYF
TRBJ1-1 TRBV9 CASSVVVAGEAFF
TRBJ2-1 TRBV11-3 CASSKTRDYYNEQFF
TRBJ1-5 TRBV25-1 CASSEYSQSQPQHF
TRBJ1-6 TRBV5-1 CASSLEGGYYSPLHF
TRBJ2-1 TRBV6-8 CAIRTGAAGNEQFF
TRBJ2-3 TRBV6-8 CAIKRPGGTDTQYF
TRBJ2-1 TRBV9 CASSPQMTGGRVNEQFF
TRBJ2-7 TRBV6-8 CASRPPGGLAGGEQYF
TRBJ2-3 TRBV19 CASSTLLAGGLDTQYF
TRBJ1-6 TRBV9 CASSPQQGPSPLHF
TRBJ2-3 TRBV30 CASAQISLTDTQYF
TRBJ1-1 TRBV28 CASSFLHLTSMNTEAFF
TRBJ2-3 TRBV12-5 CASGLEPPSVQYF
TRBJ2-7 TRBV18 CASSLDTYYEQYF
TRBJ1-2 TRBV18 CASSATGDGYTF
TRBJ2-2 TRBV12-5 CASGLGQGHTGELFF
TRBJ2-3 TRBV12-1 CASSRGGRRTDTQYF
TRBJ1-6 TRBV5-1 CASSLGAQGSSSPLHF
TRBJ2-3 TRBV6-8 CASSYLELAGGPTDTQYF
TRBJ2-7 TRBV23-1 CASSHPTQEVPRSYEQYF
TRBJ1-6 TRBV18 CASSPSKYRQDNSPLHF
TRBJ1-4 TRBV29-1 CSVGQGATNEKLFF
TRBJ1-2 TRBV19 CASSIPGARYGYTF
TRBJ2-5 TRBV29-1 CSVVGLQETQYF
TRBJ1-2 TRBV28 CASSLIADTLNYGYTF
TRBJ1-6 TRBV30 CAWAQINNSPLHF
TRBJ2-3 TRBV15 CATSSVRLGSTDTQYF
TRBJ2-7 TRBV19 CASSIGLAATYEQYF
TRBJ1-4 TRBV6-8 CASRKGGPADFKLFF
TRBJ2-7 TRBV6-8 CAISQGPNEQYF
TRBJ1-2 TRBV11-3 CASSLGQAVYGYTF
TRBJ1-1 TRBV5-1 CASSLAGTRSGTEAFF
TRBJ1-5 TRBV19 CASSNDPGQGHQPQHF
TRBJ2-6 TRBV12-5 CASIGGQDSGANVLTF
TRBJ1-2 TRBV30 CAWSVPETEAWGYTF
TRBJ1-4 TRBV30 CAWNVNRGDEKLFF
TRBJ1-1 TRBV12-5 CASALGQANTEAFF
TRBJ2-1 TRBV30 CAWQQDSYNEQFF
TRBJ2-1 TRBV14 CASSPRNRVNLYNEQFF
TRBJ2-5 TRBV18 CASSRDRQETQYF
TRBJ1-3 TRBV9 CASSETGGRGNTIYF
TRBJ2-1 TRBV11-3 CASSPAGAHNEQFF
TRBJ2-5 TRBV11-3 CASSFLGTGVAKETQYF
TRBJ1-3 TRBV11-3 CASSYLSGQRRFSGNTIYF
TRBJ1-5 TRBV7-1 CASSYQGLYRPQHF
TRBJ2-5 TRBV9 CASTVGGETQYF
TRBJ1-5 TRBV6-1 CASSEGGHQPQHF
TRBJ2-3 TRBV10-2 CASSDIWPRTDTQYF
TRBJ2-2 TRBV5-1 CASSISGGNTGELFF
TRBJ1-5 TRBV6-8 CASSDYGQPQHF
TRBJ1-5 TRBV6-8 CASFQSSNQPQHF
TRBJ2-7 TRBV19 CASSRDSGTPYEQYF
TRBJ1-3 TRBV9 CASSVGSIYSGNTIYF
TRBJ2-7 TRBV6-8 CASSVTGRGYEQYF
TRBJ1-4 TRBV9 CASSPGMRDEKLFF
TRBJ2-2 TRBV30 CAWSDRRWGTGELFF